This entry features one TCR beta chain sequence. The data originate from a study of shared clonotypes between healthy human individuals. The protocol was immunoSEQ multiplex PCR, while the TCRdb copy is restricted to in-frame clones and leaves out a portion. Of approximately 2.5 million clones listed, more than 90% are singletons. V dropped 2 bases and J dropped 9 bases, with 11 bases sitting between them. This CDR3 region has 13 residues. Germline assignment: CDR1 MNHNY and CDR2 SVGAGI (reference sequence). The genes are TRBV6-6 and TRBJ2-1; D is undetermined. The sequenced sample was naive CD4+ T cells sorted from blood. Noted subset: CD45RA+ positively selected. The receptor was derived from a man younger than 35 in good health. The CDR3 region has the DNA TGTGCCAGCAGTTACGGTCCCCTTAGTGAGCAGTTCTTC. Residues: CASSYGPLSEQFF.